This entry lists 28 T cell receptor beta chains sequenced from one sample in a study of cytomegalovirus exposure and HLA in healthy donors. Researchers ran the PCR with 60 Vbeta and 13 Jbeta primers. Assay used: immunoSEQ multiplex PCR; TCRdb lists only in-frame clones, some missing. The sample carries 200,000 or so clones, about 80% recorded once. Sequencing used PBMCs. The receptors were sampled from a girl between 10 and 17 years old in good health and CMV-seronegative.

The CDR3 sequence: CASSQVLVAKNIQYF. Here the CDR3 DNA reads TGCGCCAGCAGCCAAGTCTTAGTAGCCAAAAACATTCAGTACTTC. J is TRBJ2-4 and V is TRBV4-1; D gene unclear. The CDR3 is made up of 15 amino acids. V lost 1 base, J lost 0 bases, and 7 bases lay in between. Germline V gene sequence: CDR1 MGHRA, CDR2 YSYEKL.

V gene TRBV7-6 combines with J gene TRBJ1-1, with D possibly TRBD1 on 6 matching bases. Germline loops: CDR1 SGHVS, CDR2 FNYEAQ. V was trimmed by 5 bases and J by 6 bases, leaving 25 bases between them. There are 17 residues in the CDR3. The CDR3 DNA sequence: TGTGCCAGCAGCCCTTCGGGGGGGCAAATCGGTAACGCTGAAGCTTTCTTT. Encoded protein: CASSPSGGQIGNAEAFF.

This chain joins TRBV7-9 and TRBJ2-3; no clear D. CDR1 is SEHNR, CDR2 FQNEAQ, per germline (reference sequence). Trimming took off 3 bases at V and 6 bases at J, with 22 bases between the two ends. This CDR3 comprises 17 residues. The CDR3 protein is CASSFGFSMEPWDTQYF. CDR3 nucleotides: TGTGCCAGCAGCTTCGGTTTTTCAATGGAGCCATGGGATACGCAGTATTTT.

The rearrangement joins TRBV6-5 to TRBJ1-2; D may be TRBD1 (6 bases). The CDR3 consists of 14 residues. Germline V gene sequence: CDR1 MNHEY, CDR2 SVGAGI. The ends were cut back, 6 bases at V and 4 bases at J, with 15 bases in the middle. The CDR3 sequence is CASRVGGRFYGYTF. CDR3 nucleotides: TGTGCCAGCAGAGTTGGGGGCCGGTTCTATGGCTACACCTTC.

The table lists this clone with a few counts. V usage is TRBV18 and J usage is TRBJ2-2; 12 bases map to TRBD1. The V gene end was trimmed by 6 bases and the J gene end by 6 bases; junction bases not matched to a gene: 8. The germline gives CDR1 KGHSH, CDR2 LQKENI. The CDR3 spans 16 residues. The CDR3 DNA sequence: TGTGCCAGCTCCCGGGACAGGGGGCAAGAGGCCGGGGAGCTGTTTTTT. Protein product: CASSRDRGQEAGELFF.

The chain carries TRBV28 and TRBJ1-5; 9 positions agree with TRBD1. From germline, CDR1 is MDHEN and CDR2 SYDVKM. Trimming removed 6 bases from V and 2 bases from J; junction bases left unmatched: 5. This CDR3 is built from 15 residues. This chain's CDR3 is CASRSQGAGNQPQHF. CDR3 coding DNA: TGTGCCAGCAGGTCACAGGGGGCCGGCAATCAGCCCCAGCATTTT.

This clone came up once. V usage is TRBV19 and J usage is TRBJ2-1; 9 bases match TRBD1. This CDR3 contains 15 residues. Per the germline V gene, CDR1 is LNHDA and CDR2 is SQIVND (reference sequence). The V segment lost 5 bases and the J segment 5 bases; nucleotides outside the gene matches: 7. The CDR3 nucleotides are TGTGCCAGTAGTCCCGGGACAGGGCGAAACAATGAGCAGTTCTTC. Translated: CASSPGTGRNNEQFF.

The rearrangement joins TRBV7-7 to TRBJ2-7; a possible D gene is TRBD1 (6 bases). Germline V lookup: CDR1 SSHAT, CDR2 FNYEAQ (reference sequence). The CDR3 is 14 residues long. V was clipped by 5 bases and J by 7 bases, with 18 bases between them. CDR3 nucleotides: TGTGCCAGCAGCCCGAACCTTCACGGACAGGAGCAGTACTTC. This codes for CASSPNLHGQEQYF.

The chain couples TRBV2 to TRBJ2-1; 11 bases are shared with TRBD2. CDR1 is SNHLY, CDR2 FYNNEI, per germline. V shed 6 bases, J shed 9 bases, and the junction held 13 bases outside the gene matches. This CDR3 is built from 16 residues. The CDR3 sequence is CASSPKLAGDLFEQFF. DNA of the CDR3: TGTGCCAGCAGCCCGAAACTAGCGGGAGATTTATTTGAGCAGTTCTTC.

This clone was recorded only once. The V gene is TRBV18, the J gene TRBJ1-5; D remains ambiguous. The germline V gene encodes CDR1 KGHSH and CDR2 LQKENI. V was shortened by 2 bases and J by 0 bases, with 11 bases between the two germline ends. The length of the CDR3 is 16 residues. CDR3 amino acids: CASSPAGSISNQPQHF. In nucleotides, the CDR3 is TGTGCCAGCTCACCAGCCGGTTCTATTAGCAATCAGCCCCAGCATTTT.

The V gene is TRBV4-1, the J gene TRBJ1-3; TRBD1 agrees at 7 bases. The CDR3 is made up of 17 amino acids. Germline V gives CDR1 MGHRA, CDR2 YSYEKL. V shed 0 bases and J 4 bases; nucleotides not matched to a gene: 9. The CDR3, as DNA: TGCGCCAGCAGCCAAGATCCAGGAGGGGGCCGGGGAAACACCATATATTTT. Translating it yields CASSQDPGGGRGNTIYF.

The V call is TRBV18, the J call TRBJ1-1, with D possibly matching TRBD1 (6 bases). Germline V gene data show CDR1 as KGHSH and CDR2 as LQKENI. The V end was cut by 3 bases, the J end by 4 bases, with 18 bases between. This CDR3 comprises 16 residues. Here the CDR3 DNA reads TGTGCCAGCTCACCCCAGACAGGCGTGGTGGGCACTGAAGCTTTCTTT. Protein sequence: CASSPQTGVVGTEAFF.

J is TRBJ2-2 and V is TRBV18; TRBD2 aligns across 10 bases. Germline CDR1 is KGHSH and CDR2 is LQKENI. There are 19 residues in the CDR3. Trimming took 2 bases from V and 7 from J; bases not matched to a gene: 16. The CDR3 loop reads CASSPKEAGGPAAGGELFF. As DNA, the CDR3 is TGTGCCAGCTCACCAAAAGAAGCGGGAGGGCCAGCAGCTGGCGGGGAGCTGTTTTTT.

The genes are TRBV19 and TRBJ2-1; 9 bases agree with TRBD1. The length of the CDR3 is 15 residues. V was clipped by 6 bases and J by 10 bases; unmatched bases: 13. Germline V gene data show CDR1 as LNHDA and CDR2 as SQIVND (reference sequence). The CDR3 DNA reads TGTGCCAGTAGCCGCCGGGACAGGGATTCTCGCGAGCAGTTCTTC. It yields the protein CASSRRDRDSREQFF.

This clone has only a few counts. The V call is TRBV6-1, the J call TRBJ1-5; D is perhaps TRBD1 (5 bases). The CDR3 totals 14 residues. Trimming took 4 bases from V and 13 from J, leaving 20 bases between them. Per the germline V gene, CDR1 is MNHNS and CDR2 is SASEGT. The CDR3 sequence is CASSVEFGQGLQHF. As DNA, the CDR3 is TGTGCCAGCAGTGTCGAATTCGGGCAGGGTCTTCAGCATTTT.

V and J are TRBV28 and TRBJ2-3, with 10 positions matching TRBD2. With 6 bases clipped from V and 1 base from J, the junction kept 4 bases outside the gene matches. The CDR3 has 15 residues. Germline assignment: CDR1 MDHEN and CDR2 SYDVKM. The CDR3 DNA reads TGTGCCAGCAGCAGAGCGGGAGGGGGCACAGATACGCAGTATTTT. Its protein product is CASSRAGGGTDTQYF.

A note on this clone: The junction and the germline gene differ at one end; a read error may be behind it. The chain recombines TRBV4-1 with TRBJ1-6, with D perhaps TRBD1 (6 bases). The CDR3 is 15 residues long. Germline V CDR1 and CDR2: MGHRA, YSYEKL. CDR3 amino acids: CAGSPDRWNNSPLHF. CDR3 DNA sequence: TGCGCCGGCAGCCCCGACAGGTGGAATAATTCACCCCTCCACTTT.

This clone was seen just once. V and J are TRBV28 and TRBJ1-4, with 10 bases that match TRBD1. With 3 bases clipped from V and 7 bases from J, the junction kept 2 bases outside the gene matches. The CDR3 has 14 residues. Germline-derived CDR1 and CDR2 are MDHEN and SYDVKM. CDR3 sequence: CASSLGDRGEKLFF. The CDR3 nucleotides are TGTGCCAGCAGTTTGGGGGACAGGGGTGAAAAACTGTTTTTT.

The chain has TRBV5-4 and TRBJ2-7; D gene ambiguous. Trimming took 1 base from V and 1 from J, leaving 15 bases between them. Germline loops: CDR1 SGHNT, CDR2 YYREEE (reference sequence). CDR3 length: 16 residues. This CDR3 is CASSLWSGTLSYEQYF. In DNA, the CDR3 is TGTGCCAGCAGCTTGTGGAGTGGCACTCTTTCCTACGAGCAGTACTTC.

This clone was detected only a few times. V usage is TRBV5-1 and J usage is TRBJ1-1; a weak D match, TRBD1 (5 bases). The V gene's germline CDR1 is SGHRS and CDR2 YFSETQ. The V and J ends lost 0 bases and 3 bases respectively, with 9 bases between them. This CDR3 comprises 14 residues. In DNA form, the CDR3 reads TGCGCCAGCAGCTTGGGGGGGGGAGACACTGAAGCTTTCTTT. Its protein is CASSLGGGDTEAFF.

The rearrangement links TRBV28 to TRBJ1-1; TRBD1 matches at 7 bases. The V gene end was trimmed by 1 base and the J gene end by 0 bases; junction bases not matched to a gene: 11. The V gene's germline CDR1 is MDHEN and CDR2 SYDVKM. This CDR3 has 18 amino acids. The CDR3 bases are TGTGCCAGCAGTTTATACGATCCCGGGACAGATATGAACACTGAAGCTTTCTTT. As protein: CASSLYDPGTDMNTEAFF.

The chain combines TRBV2 with TRBJ1-5; D might be TRBD1 (6 bases). The V end lost 8 bases, the J end lost 0 bases, and 17 bases lay between the germline ends. There are 16 residues in the CDR3. Germline CDR1 SNHLY, CDR2 FYNNEI. In DNA, the CDR3 is TGTGCCAGCCATAAAGGACAGCTCACTAGCAATCAGCCCCAGCATTTT. Protein: CASHKGQLTSNQPQHF.

The V call is TRBV5-1, the J call TRBJ2-1, with 10 nucleotides matching TRBD1. The CDR3 totals 15 residues. V shed 4 bases and J 2 bases; nucleotides not matched to a gene: 3. Germline lookup yields CDR1 SGHRS and CDR2 YFSETQ. CDR3 residues: CASSPGTGAYNEQFF. CDR3 DNA sequence: TGCGCCAGCAGCCCCGGGACAGGGGCCTACAATGAGCAGTTCTTC.

This chain joins TRBV30 and TRBJ2-1; a weak D match, TRBD2 (5 bases). Germline V gene sequence: CDR1 GTSNPN, CDR2 SVGIG (reference sequence). This CDR3 region has 13 residues. Between the trimmed V and J ends, which lost 4 bases and 9 bases, there was a span of 16 bases. The CDR3 sequence: CAWTSHLRGEQFF. Here the CDR3 DNA reads TGTGCCTGGACTAGCCACCTCCGGGGTGAGCAGTTCTTC.

The chain employs TRBV7-5 and TRBJ2-3; TRBD2, as called in the table, went unchecked against the DNA. TRBV7-5 is deemed a pseudogene. The CDR3 totals 15 residues. The CDR3 DNA sequence: TGTGCCAGAAGCTTTCCGCGGGGGAACACAGATACGCAGTATTTT. It yields the protein CARSFPRGNTDTQYF.

V and J are TRBV6-5 and TRBJ2-5; 10 nucleotides agree with TRBD2. Germline V gene data show CDR1 as MNHEY and CDR2 as SVGAGI. V lost 6 bases, J lost 5 bases, and 6 bases stayed unmatched. The length of the CDR3 is 14 residues. CDR3 in amino acids: CASRRTAGGETQYF. The CDR3 bases are TGTGCCAGCAGAAGGACAGCGGGGGGGGAGACCCAGTACTTC.

This clone was recorded only once. The chain couples TRBV15 to TRBJ2-4; D is perhaps TRBD2 (6 bases). Trimming stripped 1 base from V and 6 bases from J, with 19 bases between. The CDR3 is 17 residues long. Germline loops: CDR1 LNHNV, CDR2 YYDKDF (reference sequence). The CDR3: CATSRGRGGHAGNIQYF. Written as DNA, the CDR3 is TGTGCCACCAGCAGAGGGCGGGGCGGACACGCGGGAAACATTCAGTACTTC.

This clone came up a few times. J is TRBJ2-2 and V is TRBV6-5, with D hard to call. CDR1 is MNHEY, CDR2 SVGAGI, per germline. Trimming cost V 0 bases and J 7 bases, with 15 bases left between them. CDR3 length equals 16 residues. The CDR3 loop reads CASSYSIPNLDGELFF. CDR3 coding DNA: TGTGCCAGCAGTTACTCGATACCCAATTTAGACGGGGAGCTGTTTTTT.